The 10 T cell receptor beta chains in this list originate from one sample, sequenced in a study of radiotherapy plus CTLA-4 blockade in lung cancer listed by TCRdb under 2018. Libraries were constructed by the immunoSEQ multiplex PCR assay. TCRdb re-hosts the immuneACCESS table, in-frame sequences only. Its copies lack some clones; in the studies checked, an unresolved V gene accounts for under half of them, and the cause for the rest is not known. The sample table lists about 62,000 clones, roughly 76% of them with a count of one. Of the sample, about 3.1% is held by the ten largest clones. Sequencing used peripheral blood, obtained from a patient treated with radiotherapy plus ipilimumab. These receptors were taken from a human donor with non-small cell lung cancer who had a complete response to radiotherapy plus ipilimumab.

The rearrangement uses TRBV7-6 and TRBJ2-7; 7 bases match TRBD2. Germline-derived CDR1 and CDR2 are SGHVS and FNYEAQ. V shed 5 bases, J shed 6 bases, and the junction held 7 bases outside the gene matches. This CDR3 contains 13 residues. The CDR3 spells CASSSGTGGEQYF. CDR3 DNA: TGTGCCAGCAGCAGCGGGACTGGAGGCGAGCAGTACTTC.

This clone was counted once. The chain is built from TRBV9 and TRBJ1-5; possible D gene TRBD1, 6 bases. Germline CDR1 reads SGDLS; CDR2 reads YYNGEE. The CDR3 is 12 residues long. V lost 7 bases to trimming and J lost 5 bases, with 10 bases between them. DNA of the CDR3: TGTGCCAGCGGACCAGGGGATCAGCCCCAGCATTTT. Amino acids: CASGPGDQPQHF.

This rearrangement joins TRBV4-2 to TRBJ2-5; 12 bases map to TRBD2. Germline loops: CDR1 LGHNA, CDR2 YNFKEQ. The CDR3 contains 16 residues. Trimming at V came to 2 bases and at J to 3 bases, leaving 4 bases not matched to a gene. The CDR3 region has the DNA TGTGCCAGCAGCCAATCCCGACTAGCGGGAGAAGAGACCCAGTACTTC. Protein sequence: CASSQSRLAGEETQYF.

The V and J genes are TRBV5-8 and TRBJ1-1; 8 bases are a match to TRBD1. The germline CDR1 and CDR2 sequences are SGHTS and YDEGEE. After removal of 0 bases from V and 6 bases from J, the junction contained 13 bases not matched to a gene. This CDR3 comprises 17 residues. In nucleotides, the CDR3 is TGTGCCAGCAGCTTGGGGACAGGGATTACCGGGGAGGCTGAAGCTTTCTTT. This encodes CASSLGTGITGEAEAFF.

The J gene is TRBJ2-5, the V gene TRBV2, with D possibly matching TRBD2 (5 bases). Between the trimmed V and J ends, which lost 4 bases and 6 bases, there was a span of 18 bases. The germline V gene encodes CDR1 SNHLY and CDR2 FYNNEI. This CDR3 region has 15 residues. The CDR3 here is CASSALSVTGKTQYF. CDR3 nucleotides: TGTGCCAGCAGTGCCCTTAGCGTGACTGGGAAGACCCAGTACTTC.

The chain links TRBV5-1 to TRBJ1-3; D is possibly TRBD1 (5 bases). The V and J ends lost 2 bases and 0 bases respectively, with 9 bases between them. The CDR3 runs to 15 residues. CDR1 and CDR2 from the germline V gene are SGHRS and YFSETQ. This CDR3 is CASSLQASSGNTIYF. The CDR3 bases are TGCGCCAGCAGCTTACAGGCAAGCTCTGGAAACACCATATATTTT.

The chain couples TRBV18 to TRBJ2-1, with TRBD1 matching 9 bases. This CDR3 has 14 residues. Germline CDR1 and CDR2: KGHSH and LQKENI. V lost 0 bases and J lost 6; bases outside the gene matches: 0. The CDR3 DNA is TGTGCCAGCTCACCACCGACAGGGGGCAATGAGCAGTTCTTC. This sequence encodes CASSPPTGGNEQFF.

This chain uses TRBV30 with TRBJ1-3, with D tentatively TRBD1 (6 bases). V was shortened by 3 bases and J by 0 bases, with 9 bases between the two germline ends. CDR1 GTSNPN and CDR2 SVGIG come from the germline V gene (reference sequence). The CDR3 runs to 14 residues. DNA of the CDR3: TGTGCCTGGAGGCTACAGGGCTCTGGAAACACCATATATTTT. It encodes CAWRLQGSGNTIYF.

As for this clone: The same CDR3 is also encoded by other DNA sequences in this sample. V is TRBV30 and J is TRBJ2-2; no definite D call. CDR1 and CDR2 from the germline V gene are GTSNPN and SVGIG (reference sequence). The CDR3 is made up of 14 amino acids. V dropped 0 bases and J dropped 6 bases, with 11 bases sitting between them. CDR3 nucleotide sequence: TGTGCCTGGAGTGTACTCACAGTTGCCGGGGAGCTGTTTTTT. This codes for CAWSVLTVAGELFF. The full variable domain, in which reference TRBV30 and TRBJ2-2 provide the parts outside the CDR3, is SQTIHQWPATLVQPVGSPLSLECTVEGTSNPNLYWYRQAAGRGLQLLFYSVGIGQISSEVPQNLSASRPQDRQFILSSKKLLLSDSGFYLCAWSVLTVAGELFFGEGSRLTVL.

This sequence joins TRBV30 and TRBJ1-2, with D unresolved. This CDR3 comprises 12 residues. Per germline, CDR1 GTSNPN and CDR2 SVGIG (reference sequence). The V end lost 1 base, the J end lost 4 bases, and 7 bases lay between the germline ends. Here the CDR3 DNA reads TGTGCCTGGAGTGCGTCGGGCTATGGCTACACCTTC. This translates into CAWSASGYGYTF.